The rows below give T cell receptor beta chains drawn from one sample of a study of T cell responses to AZD1222 COVID-19 vaccine. The data were produced by immunoSEQ multiplex PCR, yet TCRdb's version contains in-frame clones alone and is incomplete. Of 70,000 to 90,000 clones in the sample, about nine tenths were seen once. This sample comprised peripheral blood, obtained 28 days after the second AZD1222 dose. The source is an adult who received the AZD1222 COVID-19 vaccine. Each CDR3 is given without its conserved first and last residue. The D gene is left open where the match is weak.

J gene: TRBJ1-5
V gene: TRBV12-3/TRBV12-4
D gene: .
CDR3 protein: ASSNDGQPQH

J gene: TRBJ2-7
V gene: TRBV6-5
D gene: .
CDR3 protein: ASSFLVRGAYEQY

J gene: TRBJ1-5
V gene: TRBV7-3
D gene: .
CDR3 protein: ASSYREQPRYSNQPQH

J gene: TRBJ2-7
V gene: TRBV12-1
D gene: .
CDR3 protein: ASSFPMEGLEQY

J gene: TRBJ2-3
V gene: TRBV30
D gene: TRBD2
CDR3 protein: AGITSGGPTDTQY

J gene: TRBJ1-1
V gene: TRBV28
D gene: .
CDR3 protein: ASSLFGSREGGTF

J gene: TRBJ1-4
V gene: TRBV7-8
D gene: .
CDR3 protein: ASSLTPSTNEKLF

J gene: TRBJ2-5
V gene: TRBV28
D gene: TRBD1
CDR3 protein: ASSSDRERRETQY

J gene: TRBJ1-2
V gene: TRBV27
D gene: TRBD1
CDR3 protein: ASSPTGPYGYT

J gene: TRBJ1-4
V gene: TRBV7-9
D gene: .
CDR3 protein: ASRLDRGDEKLF

J gene: TRBJ1-5
V gene: TRBV9
D gene: .
CDR3 protein: ASSVAGDVEPQH

J gene: TRBJ2-7
V gene: TRBV3-1/TRBV3-2
D gene: .
CDR3 protein: ASSSGAGPYEQY

J gene: TRBJ1-1
V gene: TRBV6-1
D gene: .
CDR3 protein: ASSDGGTEAF

J gene: TRBJ2-5
V gene: TRBV11-3
D gene: TRBD2
CDR3 protein: ASSPGTSGPDETQY

J gene: TRBJ2-1
V gene: TRBV7-2
D gene: .
CDR3 protein: ASSLAAGDYDEQF

J gene: TRBJ1-5
V gene: TRBV11-2
D gene: TRBD1
CDR3 protein: ASQGVQGEPQH

J gene: TRBJ2-1
V gene: TRBV7-9
D gene: TRBD2
CDR3 protein: ASRLAGGLSQF

J gene: TRBJ2-3
V gene: TRBV14
D gene: TRBD1
CDR3 protein: ASSLGQLADTQY

J gene: TRBJ2-6
V gene: TRBV11-2
D gene: .
CDR3 protein: ASSLGLTTAGANVLT

J gene: TRBJ2-3
V gene: TRBV6-4
D gene: TRBD2
CDR3 protein: ASSPSGGSSDTQY

J gene: TRBJ2-3
V gene: TRBV2
D gene: .
CDR3 protein: ASSYRAHTQY

J gene: TRBJ2-3
V gene: TRBV27
D gene: TRBD1
CDR3 protein: ATRGSTDTQY

J gene: TRBJ2-5
V gene: TRBV20-1
D gene: .
CDR3 protein: SASGRETQY

J gene: TRBJ2-3
V gene: TRBV6-5
D gene: TRBD1
CDR3 protein: ASSKGASSTDTQY

J gene: TRBJ2-5
V gene: TRBV12-3/TRBV12-4
D gene: .
CDR3 protein: ASSLRGETQY

J gene: TRBJ2-5
V gene: TRBV7-8
D gene: .
CDR3 protein: ASSLGDGTQY

J gene: TRBJ2-2
V gene: TRBV28
D gene: .
CDR3 protein: ASSLWQGTGELF

J gene: TRBJ2-7
V gene: TRBV1
D gene: .
CDR3 protein: TSSQVGPSGGISYEQY

J gene: TRBJ1-6
V gene: TRBV6-5
D gene: .
CDR3 protein: ASTTGHFNSPLH

J gene: TRBJ1-2
V gene: TRBV7-9
D gene: .
CDR3 protein: ASSHFDRNYGYT

J gene: TRBJ2-1
V gene: TRBV7-3
D gene: .
CDR3 protein: ASSRTPYNEQF

J gene: TRBJ2-7
V gene: TRBV19
D gene: .
CDR3 protein: ASSIESGQSIYEQY

J gene: TRBJ1-1
V gene: TRBV6-1
D gene: TRBD1
CDR3 protein: ASSEARQGRTEAF

J gene: TRBJ1-3
V gene: TRBV7-8
D gene: .
CDR3 protein: ASSLRPQGAGNTIY

J gene: TRBJ1-1
V gene: TRBV29-1
D gene: .
CDR3 protein: SVNQGPYTEAF